These 24 T cell receptor beta chains came from one sample sequenced in a study of blood T cell repertoires in COVID-19. Here immunoSEQ multiplex PCR was the method, and the copy in TCRdb shows in-frame clones only, minus some. The sample has about 150,000 clones, 83% seen once. Sequences were obtained from peripheral blood. These receptors all come from a woman between 55 and 75 years old with COVID-19, enrolled during active disease.

The chain combines TRBV5-6 with TRBJ1-3; the D is unclear. Between the trimmed V and J ends, which lost 2 bases and 0 bases, there was a span of 9 bases. The CDR3 runs to 15 residues. The germline V gene has CDR1 SGHDT and CDR2 YYEEEE. As DNA, the CDR3 is TGTGCCAGCAGCTTTATAGCTAACTCTGGAAACACCATATATTTT. It yields the protein CASSFIANSGNTIYF.

This clone was found a few times. Other DNA sequences in the same sample also yield this CDR3. The chain links TRBV30 to TRBJ1-2, with 11 bases matching TRBD1. Germline V gene lookup returns CDR1 GTSNPN and CDR2 SVGIG (reference sequence). This CDR3 region has 15 residues. With V trimmed by 3 bases and J by 7 bases, 10 bases remained unmatched. This chain's CDR3 is CAWRGTGQGGPGYTF. CDR3 in DNA: TGTGCCTGGAGAGGCACGGGACAGGGGGGACCTGGCTACACCTTC.

This sequence joins TRBV6-4 and TRBJ1-1, with D uncertain. Trimming removed 3 bases at V and 1 base at J, with 6 bases between. The germline V gene has CDR1 MRHNA and CDR2 SNTAGT. The CDR3 consists of 13 residues. CDR3 sequence (DNA): TGTGCCAGCAGTGAAAGCTCGAACACTGAAGCTTTCTTT. Amino acid sequence: CASSESSNTEAFF.

The J gene is TRBJ2-7, the V gene TRBV6-5; TRBD1 might be the D (5 bases). The CDR3 has 14 residues. Germline V gene sequence: CDR1 MNHEY, CDR2 SVGAGI. Trimming left V 6 bases short and J 2 bases short, with 14 bases between. This chain's CDR3 is CASSPDRRAYEQYV. As DNA, the CDR3 is TGTGCCAGCAGCCCAGACAGAAGAGCCTACGAGCAGTACGTC.

This clone has only one observation. CDR3 amino acids: CASSWGTSGGNTQYF. In nucleotides, the CDR3 is TGTGCCAGCAGTTGGGGGACTAGCGGGGGGAATACGCAGTATTTT. This chain connects TRBV27 to TRBJ2-3; 15 bases are a match to TRBD2. The germline CDR1 and CDR2 sequences are MNHEY and SMNVEV (reference sequence). The CDR3 contains 15 residues. The V segment lost 4 bases and the J segment 7 bases; nucleotides outside the gene matches: 3.

The CDR3 region has the DNA TGTGCCAGCAGACCAGACGGCGGGACTAGCGGGGTAGAGACCCAGTACTTC. Its protein is CASRPDGGTSGVETQYF. The chain is built from TRBV7-6 and TRBJ2-5, with 13 bases matching TRBD2. The V and J ends lost 6 bases and 4 bases, in that order; junction bases with no gene match: 11. CDR3 length equals 17 residues. Germline CDR1 SGHVS, CDR2 FNYEAQ.

A few counts support this clone. The V gene is TRBV10-3, the J gene TRBJ1-1; D is unresolved. V was clipped by 0 bases and J by 1 base, with 9 bases between them. Germline V gene lookup returns CDR1 ENHRY and CDR2 SYGVKD. The CDR3 is 15 amino acids. CDR3 in amino acids: CAISESRDANTEAFF. As DNA, the CDR3 is TGTGCCATCAGTGAGTCCCGCGATGCGAACACTGAAGCTTTCTTT.

The sample holds a few counts of this clone. The gene calls are TRBV7-6 and TRBJ2-3; the match to TRBD2 covers 10 bases. The CDR3 runs to 18 residues. Germline V lookup: CDR1 SGHVS, CDR2 FNYEAQ. The junction had 11 bases not matched to a gene; V was cut back by 3 bases and J by 2 bases. The DNA for the CDR3 is TGTGCCAGCAGCTTTCAACCGCCAAGCGGGGGGGTCACAGATACGCAGTATTTT. Protein: CASSFQPPSGGVTDTQYF.

V is TRBV5-6 and J is TRBJ1-2; 7 nucleotides align to TRBD1. CDR3 size: 13 residues. Germline V gives CDR1 SGHDT, CDR2 YYEEEE. J gave up 8 bases and V 4 bases, and 8 bases lay outside the gene matches. The CDR3 DNA is TGTGCCAGCAGCGTCAACAGGGGTACGGGCTACACCTTC. Residues: CASSVNRGTGYTF.

V and J are TRBV6-1 and TRBJ1-1, with 10 bases identical to TRBD1. This CDR3 has 18 amino acids. In germline, CDR1 is MNHNS, CDR2 SASEGT. The junction had 11 bases not matched to a gene; V was cut back by 4 bases and J by 0 bases. Written as DNA, the CDR3 is TGTGCCAGCAGTGCCCGACAGGGGGCCTCCGGCATGAACACTGAAGCTTTCTTT. This codes for CASSARQGASGMNTEAFF.

This chain connects TRBV18 to TRBJ1-4, with 9 bases identical to TRBD1. CDR1 and CDR2 (germline): KGHSH, LQKENI. Trimming removed 2 bases from V and 7 bases from J; junction bases left unmatched: 2. The length of the CDR3 is 14 residues. Here the CDR3 DNA reads TGTGCCAGCTCACCAGGGACAGGGTTTGAAAAACTGTTTTTT. Amino acid sequence: CASSPGTGFEKLFF. Full variable domain (remainder filled in from reference TRBV18 and TRBJ1-4): NAGVMQNPRHLVRRRGQEARLRCSPMKGHSHVYWYRQLPEEGLKFMVYLQKENIIDESGMPKERFSAEFPKEGPSILRIQQVVRGDSAAYFCASSPGTGFEKLFFGSGTQLSVL.

This chain joins TRBV19 and TRBJ1-3, with D uncertain. V shed 6 bases and J shed 2 bases, with 14 bases lying between them. This CDR3 is 15 amino acids long. CDR1 is LNHDA, CDR2 SQIVND, per germline (reference sequence). The CDR3 sequence: CASSFRRAAGNTIYF. CDR3 nucleotides: TGTGCCAGTAGCTTCCGGAGGGCAGCTGGAAACACCATATATTTT.

V usage is TRBV4-1 and J usage is TRBJ1-1, with 9 bases identical to TRBD1. From germline, CDR1 is MGHRA and CDR2 YSYEKL. This CDR3 contains 16 residues. The ends lost 1 base at V and 1 base at J; junction bases unmatched: 4. The CDR3 sequence: CASSQVPGQGNTEAFF. The CDR3 region has the DNA TGCGCCAGCAGCCAAGTCCCGGGACAGGGGAACACTGAAGCTTTCTTT.

This sequence joins TRBV19 and TRBJ1-5, with TRBD1 as a possible D gene (6 bases). With 6 bases removed from V and 9 bases from J, the gap between germline ends came to 18 bases. Looked up from germline, CDR1 is LNHDA and CDR2 is SQIVND (reference sequence). This CDR3 comprises 14 residues. The CDR3 region has the DNA TGTGCCAGTAGCTCGGACAGCCACTCGTTGCCCCAGCATTTT. Protein product: CASSSDSHSLPQHF.

In its sample, this clone was seen once. The chain couples TRBV27 to TRBJ2-7, with TRBD1 matching over 7 bases. Germline-derived CDR1 and CDR2 are MNHEY and SMNVEV (reference sequence). The length of the CDR3 is 16 residues. V dropped 4 bases and J dropped 6; count of bases not matched to a gene: 15. This CDR3 is CASSSLRQGSLAEQYV. CDR3 in DNA: TGTGCCAGCAGTTCCCTGAGACAGGGCTCCCTCGCCGAGCAGTACGTC.

V gene TRBV30 combines with J gene TRBJ1-6; no reliable D call. CDR1 and CDR2 (germline): GTSNPN, SVGIG (reference sequence). CDR3 length: 15 residues. V was clipped by 4 bases and J by 1 base, with 11 bases between them. CDR3 DNA: TGTGCCTGGAAGTTCACGGGGTCCTATAATTCACCCCTCCACTTT. Translated: CAWKFTGSYNSPLHF.

The chain has TRBV29-1 and TRBJ1-1; perhaps TRBD1 as D (6 bases). The V and J ends lost 6 bases and 1 base respectively, with 18 bases between them. CDR1 is SQVTM and CDR2 is ANQGSEA in the germline V gene. CDR3 size: 15 residues. CDR3 sequence (DNA): TGCAGCGTGGGCGAAACAGGGAGAGGGAACACTGAAGCTTTCTTT. Amino acid sequence: CSVGETGRGNTEAFF.

In its sample, this clone was seen once. The rearrangement joins TRBV11-2 to TRBJ2-3; a weak D match, TRBD1 (5 bases). Germline CDR1 is SGHAT and CDR2 is FQNNGV. V shed 4 bases and J shed 5 bases, with 7 bases lying between them. This CDR3 contains 12 residues. The CDR3 reads CASSSDIDTQYF. CDR3 DNA sequence: TGTGCCAGCAGCTCGGACATAGATACGCAGTATTTT.

The rearrangement uses TRBV11-2 and TRBJ2-2; the D gene is possibly TRBD1 (6 bases). Trimming stripped 5 bases from V and 2 bases from J, with 15 bases between. CDR1 and CDR2 (germline): SGHAT, FQNNGV. CDR3 size: 16 residues. CDR3 amino acids: CASSSWTAFNTGELFF. The CDR3 DNA sequence: TGTGCCAGCAGCAGCTGGACAGCATTCAACACCGGGGAGCTGTTTTTT.

This clone was picked up a small number of times. The chain recombines TRBV5-1 with TRBJ2-2; D is perhaps TRBD2 (6 bases). Germline CDR1 reads SGHRS; CDR2 reads YFSETQ. Between the trimmed V and J ends, which lost 2 bases and 2 bases, there was a span of 10 bases. The CDR3 has 15 residues. CDR3 residues: CASSFDGLNTGELFF. The CDR3, as DNA: TGCGCCAGCAGCTTCGACGGACTAAACACCGGGGAGCTGTTTTTT.

The chain combines TRBV10-3 with TRBJ1-6; tentatively, D is TRBD1 (5 bases). Germline V gene data show CDR1 as ENHRY and CDR2 as SYGVKD. V lost 0 bases and J 6 bases, leaving 12 bases between the germline ends. The CDR3 has 16 residues. The DNA of the CDR3 is TGTGCCATCAGTGAGTCTGCCAGGGAAGGTAATTCACCCCTCCACTTT. Translation gives CAISESAREGNSPLHF.

The gene calls are TRBV11-2 and TRBJ1-1; D call uncertain. From germline, CDR1 is SGHAT and CDR2 FQNNGV. Trimming removed 1 base at V and 10 bases at J, with 7 bases between. This CDR3 has 11 amino acids. DNA for the CDR3: TGTGCCAGCAGCTTAGTTGGAGGAGCTTTCTTT. Translated: CASSLVGGAFF.

The V and J genes are TRBV30 and TRBJ2-5; weak D call: TRBD1 (6 bases). There are 16 residues in the CDR3. CDR1 and CDR2 (germline): GTSNPN, SVGIG (reference sequence). V lost 0 bases to trimming and J lost 7 bases, with 21 bases between them. CDR3 residues: CAWSVWAGDEGGTQYF. CDR3 sequence (DNA): TGTGCCTGGAGTGTCTGGGCAGGGGATGAGGGTGGGACCCAGTACTTC.

The V and J genes are TRBV27 and TRBJ2-7; D is unclear. Trimming left V 5 bases short and J 1 base short, with 9 bases between. This CDR3 spans 13 amino acids. Germline V gene sequence: CDR1 MNHEY, CDR2 SMNVEV (reference sequence). CDR3 in amino acids: CASSLGESYEQYF. CDR3 coding DNA: TGTGCCAGCAGTCTAGGAGAGTCCTACGAGCAGTACTTC.